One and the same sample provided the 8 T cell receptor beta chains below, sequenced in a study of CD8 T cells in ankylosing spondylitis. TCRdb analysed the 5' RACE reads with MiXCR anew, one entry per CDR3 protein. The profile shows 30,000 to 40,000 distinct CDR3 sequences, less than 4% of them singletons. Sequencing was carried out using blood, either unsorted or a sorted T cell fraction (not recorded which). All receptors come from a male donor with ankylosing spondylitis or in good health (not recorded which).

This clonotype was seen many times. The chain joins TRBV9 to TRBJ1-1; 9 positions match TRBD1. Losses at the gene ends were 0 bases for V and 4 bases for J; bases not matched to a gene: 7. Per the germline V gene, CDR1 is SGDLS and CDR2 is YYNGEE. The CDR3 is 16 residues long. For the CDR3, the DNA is TGTGCCAGCAGCGTAGCGGCGGGACAGGGATCCACTGAAGCTTTCTTT. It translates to CASSVAAGQGSTEAFF.

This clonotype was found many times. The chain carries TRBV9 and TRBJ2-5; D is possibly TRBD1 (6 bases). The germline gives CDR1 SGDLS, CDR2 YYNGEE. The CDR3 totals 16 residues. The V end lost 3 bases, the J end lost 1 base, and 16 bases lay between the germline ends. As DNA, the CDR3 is TGTGCCAGCAGCGCACAGGGAACCCCCTCCCAAGAGACCCAGTACTTC. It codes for CASSAQGTPSQETQYF.

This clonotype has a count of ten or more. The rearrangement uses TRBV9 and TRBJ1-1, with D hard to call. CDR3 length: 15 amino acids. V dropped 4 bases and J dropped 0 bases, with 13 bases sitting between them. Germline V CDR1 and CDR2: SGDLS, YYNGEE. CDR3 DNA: TGTGCCAGCAGCCCTACGGCTGACATGAACACTGAAGCTTTCTTT. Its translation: CASSPTADMNTEAFF.

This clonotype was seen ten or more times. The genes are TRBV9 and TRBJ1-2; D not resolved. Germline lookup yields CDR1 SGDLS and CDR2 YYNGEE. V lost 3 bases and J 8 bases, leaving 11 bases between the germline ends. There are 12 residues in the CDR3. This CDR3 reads CASSAPTWGYTF. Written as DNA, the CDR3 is TGTGCCAGCAGCGCCCCTACTTGGGGCTACACCTTC.

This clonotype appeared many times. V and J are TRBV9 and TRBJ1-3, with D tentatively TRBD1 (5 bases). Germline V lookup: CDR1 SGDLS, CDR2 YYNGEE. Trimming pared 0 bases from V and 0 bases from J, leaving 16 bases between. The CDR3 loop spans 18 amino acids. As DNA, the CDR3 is TGTGCCAGCAGCGTAGCTACGACGGGTGGGGGCTCTGGAAACACCATATATTTT. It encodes CASSVATTGGGSGNTIYF.

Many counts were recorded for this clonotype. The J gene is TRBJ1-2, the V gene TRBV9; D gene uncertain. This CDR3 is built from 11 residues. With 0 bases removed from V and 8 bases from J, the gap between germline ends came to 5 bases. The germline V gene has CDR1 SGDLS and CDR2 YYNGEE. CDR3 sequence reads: CASSVGAGYTF. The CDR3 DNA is TGTGCCAGCAGCGTAGGGGCCGGCTACACCTTC.

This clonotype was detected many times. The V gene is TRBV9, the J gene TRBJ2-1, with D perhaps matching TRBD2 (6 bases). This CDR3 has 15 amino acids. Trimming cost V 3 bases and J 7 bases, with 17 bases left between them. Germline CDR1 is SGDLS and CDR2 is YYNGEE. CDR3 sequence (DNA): TGTGCCAGCAGCGGGGGGGTCAGGAGGGATAATGAGCAGTTCTTC. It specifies CASSGGVRRDNEQFF.

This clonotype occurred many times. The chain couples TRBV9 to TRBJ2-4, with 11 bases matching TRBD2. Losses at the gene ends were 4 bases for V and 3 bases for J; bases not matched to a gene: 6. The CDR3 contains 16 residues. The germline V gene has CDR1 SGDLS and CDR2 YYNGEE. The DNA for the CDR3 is TGTGCCAGCAGCACCGGGACTAGCGGAAACAAAAACATTCAGTACTTC. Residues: CASSTGTSGNKNIQYF.